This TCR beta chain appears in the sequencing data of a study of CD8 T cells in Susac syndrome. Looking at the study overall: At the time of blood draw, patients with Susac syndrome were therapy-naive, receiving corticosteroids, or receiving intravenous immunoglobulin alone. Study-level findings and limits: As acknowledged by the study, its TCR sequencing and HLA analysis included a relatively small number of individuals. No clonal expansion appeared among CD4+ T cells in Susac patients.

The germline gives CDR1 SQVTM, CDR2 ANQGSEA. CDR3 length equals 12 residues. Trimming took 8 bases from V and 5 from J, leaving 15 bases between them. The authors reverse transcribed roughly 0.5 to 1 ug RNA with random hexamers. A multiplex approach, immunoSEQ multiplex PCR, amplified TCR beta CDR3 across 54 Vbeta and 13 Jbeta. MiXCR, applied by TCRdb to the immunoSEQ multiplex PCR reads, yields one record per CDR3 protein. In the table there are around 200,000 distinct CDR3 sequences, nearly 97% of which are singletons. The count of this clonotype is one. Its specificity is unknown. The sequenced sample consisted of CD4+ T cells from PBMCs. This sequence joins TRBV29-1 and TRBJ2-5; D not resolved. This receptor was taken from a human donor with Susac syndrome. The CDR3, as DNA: TGCAGCACTTCCGGGTCGGCGGAGACCCAGTACTTC. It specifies CSTSGSAETQYF.